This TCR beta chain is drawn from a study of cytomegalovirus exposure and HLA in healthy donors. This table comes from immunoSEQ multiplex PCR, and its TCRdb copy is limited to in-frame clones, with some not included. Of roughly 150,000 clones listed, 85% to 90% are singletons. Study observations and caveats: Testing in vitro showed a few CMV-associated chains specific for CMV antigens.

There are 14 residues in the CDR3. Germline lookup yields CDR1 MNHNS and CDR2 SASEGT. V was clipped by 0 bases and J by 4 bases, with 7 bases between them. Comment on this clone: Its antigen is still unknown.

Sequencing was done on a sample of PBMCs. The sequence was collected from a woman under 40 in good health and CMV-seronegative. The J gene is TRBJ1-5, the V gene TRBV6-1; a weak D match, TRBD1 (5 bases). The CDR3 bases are TGTGCCAGCAGTGAAGCCGGGGGGAATCAGCCCCAGCATTTT. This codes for CASSEAGGNQPQHF.